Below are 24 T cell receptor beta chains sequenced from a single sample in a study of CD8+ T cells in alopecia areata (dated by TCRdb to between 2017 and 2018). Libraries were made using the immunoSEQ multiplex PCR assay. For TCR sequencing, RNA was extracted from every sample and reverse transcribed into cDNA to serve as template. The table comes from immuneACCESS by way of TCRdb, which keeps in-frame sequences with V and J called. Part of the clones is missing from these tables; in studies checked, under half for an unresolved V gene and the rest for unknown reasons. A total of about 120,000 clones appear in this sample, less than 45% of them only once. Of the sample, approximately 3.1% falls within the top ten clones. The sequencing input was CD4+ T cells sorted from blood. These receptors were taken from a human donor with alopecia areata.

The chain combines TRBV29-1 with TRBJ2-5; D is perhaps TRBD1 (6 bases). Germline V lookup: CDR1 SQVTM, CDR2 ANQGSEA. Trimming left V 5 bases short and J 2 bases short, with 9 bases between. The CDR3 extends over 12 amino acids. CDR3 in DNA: TGCAGCGTTCGGACAGCACAAGAGACCCAGTACTTC. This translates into CSVRTAQETQYF.

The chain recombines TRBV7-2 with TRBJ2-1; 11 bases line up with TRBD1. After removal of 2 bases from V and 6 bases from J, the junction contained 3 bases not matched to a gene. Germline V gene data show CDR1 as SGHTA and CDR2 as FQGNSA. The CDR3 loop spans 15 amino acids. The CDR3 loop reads CASSLRGTGGNEQFF. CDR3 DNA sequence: TGTGCCAGCAGCTTAAGGGGGACAGGGGGCAATGAGCAGTTCTTC.

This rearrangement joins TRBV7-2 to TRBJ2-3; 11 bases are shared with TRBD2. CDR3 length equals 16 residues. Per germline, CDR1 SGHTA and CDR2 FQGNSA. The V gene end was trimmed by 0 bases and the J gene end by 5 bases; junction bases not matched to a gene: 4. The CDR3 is CASSLALAGGQDTQYF. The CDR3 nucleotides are TGTGCCAGCAGCTTAGCATTAGCGGGGGGGCAAGATACGCAGTATTTT.

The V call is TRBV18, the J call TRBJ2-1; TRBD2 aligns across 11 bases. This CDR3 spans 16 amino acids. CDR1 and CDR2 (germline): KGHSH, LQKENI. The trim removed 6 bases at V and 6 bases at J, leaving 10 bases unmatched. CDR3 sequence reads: CASSVTSGTVGNEQFF. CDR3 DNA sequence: TGTGCCAGCTCCGTGACTAGCGGGACTGTGGGCAATGAGCAGTTCTTC. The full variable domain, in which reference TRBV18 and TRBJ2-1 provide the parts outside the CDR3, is NAGVMQNPRHLVRRRGQEARLRCSPMKGHSHVYWYRQLPEEGLKFMVYLQKENIIDESGMPKERFSAEFPKEGPSILRIQQVVRGDSAAYFCASSVTSGTVGNEQFFGPGTRLTVL.

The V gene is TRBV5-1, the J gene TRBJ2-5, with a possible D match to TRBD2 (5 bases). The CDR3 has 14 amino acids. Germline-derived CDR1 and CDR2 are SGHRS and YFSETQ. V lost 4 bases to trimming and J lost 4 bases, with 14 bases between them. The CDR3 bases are TGCGCCAGCAGCCTAACCGGGAAGGGAGAGACCCAGTACTTC. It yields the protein CASSLTGKGETQYF.

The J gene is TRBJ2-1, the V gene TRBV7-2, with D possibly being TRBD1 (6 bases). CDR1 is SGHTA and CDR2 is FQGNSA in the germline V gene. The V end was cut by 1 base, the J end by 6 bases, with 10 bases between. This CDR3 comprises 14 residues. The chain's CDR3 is CASSLGGQINEQFF. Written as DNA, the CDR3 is TGTGCCAGCAGCTTAGGAGGACAGATCAATGAGCAGTTCTTC.

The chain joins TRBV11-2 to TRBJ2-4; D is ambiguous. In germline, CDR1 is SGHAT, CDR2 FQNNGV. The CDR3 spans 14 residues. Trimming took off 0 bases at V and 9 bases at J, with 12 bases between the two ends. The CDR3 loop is CASSLEARNAIQYF. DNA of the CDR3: TGTGCCAGCAGCTTAGAGGCCAGAAACGCCATTCAGTACTTC.

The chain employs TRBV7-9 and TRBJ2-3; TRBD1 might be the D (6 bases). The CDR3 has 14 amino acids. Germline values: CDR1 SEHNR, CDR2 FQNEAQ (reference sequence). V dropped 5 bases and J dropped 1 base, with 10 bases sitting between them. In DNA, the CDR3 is TGTGCCAGCAGCCAGGGGTCCCGCACAGATACGCAGTATTTT. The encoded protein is CASSQGSRTDTQYF. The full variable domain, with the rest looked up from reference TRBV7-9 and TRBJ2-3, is DTGVSQNPRHKITKRGQNVTFRCDPISEHNRLYWYRQTLGQGPEFLTYFQNEAQLEKSRLLSDRFSAERPKGSFSTLEIQRTEQGDSAMYLCASSQGSRTDTQYFGPGTRLTVL.

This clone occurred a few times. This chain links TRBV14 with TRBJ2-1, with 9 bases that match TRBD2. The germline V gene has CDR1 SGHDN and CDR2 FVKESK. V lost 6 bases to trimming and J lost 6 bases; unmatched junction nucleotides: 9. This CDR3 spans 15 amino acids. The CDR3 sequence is CASRWAGGRINEQFF. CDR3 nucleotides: TGTGCCAGCAGGTGGGCGGGAGGGCGCATCAATGAGCAGTTCTTC.

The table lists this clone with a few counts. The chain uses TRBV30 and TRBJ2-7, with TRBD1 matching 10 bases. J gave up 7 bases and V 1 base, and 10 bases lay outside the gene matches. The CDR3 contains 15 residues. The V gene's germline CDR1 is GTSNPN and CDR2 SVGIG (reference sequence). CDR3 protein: CAWSAKPGQGNEQYF. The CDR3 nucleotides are TGTGCCTGGAGTGCGAAACCGGGACAGGGGAATGAGCAGTACTTC.

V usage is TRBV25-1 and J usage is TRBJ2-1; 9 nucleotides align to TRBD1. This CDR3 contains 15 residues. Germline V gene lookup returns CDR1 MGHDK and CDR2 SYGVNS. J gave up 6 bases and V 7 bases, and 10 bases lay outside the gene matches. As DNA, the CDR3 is TGTGCCAGCAACCAAGGCGGGACAGGGTTCAATGAGCAGTTCTTC. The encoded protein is CASNQGGTGFNEQFF.

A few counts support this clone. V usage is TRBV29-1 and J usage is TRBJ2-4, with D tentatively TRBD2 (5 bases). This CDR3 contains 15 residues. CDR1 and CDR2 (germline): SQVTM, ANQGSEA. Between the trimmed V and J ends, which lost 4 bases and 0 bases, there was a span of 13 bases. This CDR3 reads CSVVMGSLAKNIQYF. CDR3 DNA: TGCAGCGTTGTGATGGGGAGCCTAGCCAAAAACATTCAGTACTTC.

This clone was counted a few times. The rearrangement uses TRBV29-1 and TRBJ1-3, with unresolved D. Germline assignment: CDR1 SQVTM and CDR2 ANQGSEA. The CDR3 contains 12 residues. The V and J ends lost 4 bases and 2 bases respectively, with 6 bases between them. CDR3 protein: CSVGIAGNTIYF. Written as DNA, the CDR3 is TGCAGCGTTGGGATAGCTGGAAACACCATATATTTT.

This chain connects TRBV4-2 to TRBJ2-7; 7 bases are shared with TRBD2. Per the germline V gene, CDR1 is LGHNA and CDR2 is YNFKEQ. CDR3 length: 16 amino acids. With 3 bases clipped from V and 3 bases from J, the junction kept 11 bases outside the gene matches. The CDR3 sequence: CASSQVLAAGFYEQYF. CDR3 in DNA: TGTGCCAGCAGCCAGGTGCTAGCGGCGGGATTCTACGAGCAGTACTTC.

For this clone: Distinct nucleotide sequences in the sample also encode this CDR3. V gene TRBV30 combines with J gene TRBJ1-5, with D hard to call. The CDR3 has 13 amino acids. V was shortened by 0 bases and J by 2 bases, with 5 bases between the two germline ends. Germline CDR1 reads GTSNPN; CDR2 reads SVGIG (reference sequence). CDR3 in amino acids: CAWSVRGNQPQHF. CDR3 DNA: TGTGCCTGGAGTGTACGAGGCAATCAGCCCCAGCATTTT.

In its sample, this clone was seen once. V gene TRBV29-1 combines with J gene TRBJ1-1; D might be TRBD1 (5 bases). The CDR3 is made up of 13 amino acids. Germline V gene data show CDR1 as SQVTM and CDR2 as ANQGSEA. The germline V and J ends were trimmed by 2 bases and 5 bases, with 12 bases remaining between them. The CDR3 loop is CSVERTSGTEAFF. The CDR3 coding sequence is TGCAGCGTTGAAAGGACATCGGGGACTGAAGCTTTCTTT.

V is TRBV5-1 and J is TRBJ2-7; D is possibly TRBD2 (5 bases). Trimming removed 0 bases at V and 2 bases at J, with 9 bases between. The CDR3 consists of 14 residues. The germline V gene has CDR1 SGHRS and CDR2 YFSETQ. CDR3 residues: CASSLEDGAYEQYF. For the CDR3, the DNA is TGCGCCAGCAGCTTGGAGGACGGGGCCTACGAGCAGTACTTC.

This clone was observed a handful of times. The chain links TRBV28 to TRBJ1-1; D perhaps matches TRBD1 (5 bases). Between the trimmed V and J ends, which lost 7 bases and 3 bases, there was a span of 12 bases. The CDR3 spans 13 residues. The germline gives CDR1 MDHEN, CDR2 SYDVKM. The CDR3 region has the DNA TGTGCCAGCAACCCGCTGGGGGACACTGAAGCTTTCTTT. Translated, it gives CASNPLGDTEAFF.

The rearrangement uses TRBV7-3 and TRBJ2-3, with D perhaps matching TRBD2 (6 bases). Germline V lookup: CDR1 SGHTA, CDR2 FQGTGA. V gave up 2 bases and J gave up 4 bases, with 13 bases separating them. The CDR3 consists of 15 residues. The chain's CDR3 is CASSLLGGGADTQYF. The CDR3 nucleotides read TGTGCCAGCAGCTTATTGGGTGGCGGGGCAGATACGCAGTATTTT. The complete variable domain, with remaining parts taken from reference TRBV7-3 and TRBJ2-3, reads GAGVSQTPSNKVTEKGKYVELRCDPISGHTALYWYRQSLGQGPEFLIYFQGTGAADDSGLPNDRFFAVRPEGSVSTLKIQRTERGDSAVYLCASSLLGGGADTQYFGPGTRLTVL.

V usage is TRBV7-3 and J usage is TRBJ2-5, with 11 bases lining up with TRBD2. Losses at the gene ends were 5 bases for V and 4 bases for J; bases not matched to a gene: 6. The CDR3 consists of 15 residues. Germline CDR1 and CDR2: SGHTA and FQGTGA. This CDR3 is CASSPYGTSGETQYF. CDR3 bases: TGTGCCAGCAGCCCTTACGGGACTAGCGGAGAGACCCAGTACTTC.

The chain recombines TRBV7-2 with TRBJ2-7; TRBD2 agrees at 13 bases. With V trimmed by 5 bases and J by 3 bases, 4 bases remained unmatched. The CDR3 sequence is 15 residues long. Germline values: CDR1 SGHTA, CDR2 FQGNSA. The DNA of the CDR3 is TGTGCCAGCAGCCCTCGGACTAGCGGGAGCTACGAGCAGTACTTC. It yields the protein CASSPRTSGSYEQYF.

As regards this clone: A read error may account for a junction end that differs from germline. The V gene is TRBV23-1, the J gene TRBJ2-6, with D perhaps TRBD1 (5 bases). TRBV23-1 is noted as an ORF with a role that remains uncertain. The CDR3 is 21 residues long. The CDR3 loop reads CASSKSGDSALVPSGANVLTF. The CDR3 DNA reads TGCGCCAGCAGTAAATCGGGTGACAGTGCTCTAGTCCCCTCTGGGGCCAACGTCCTGACTTTC.

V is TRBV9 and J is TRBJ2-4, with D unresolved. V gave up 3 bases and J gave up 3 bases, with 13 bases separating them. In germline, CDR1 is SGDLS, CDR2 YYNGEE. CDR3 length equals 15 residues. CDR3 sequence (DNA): TGTGCCAGCAGCGCCTATGACGGTATCAAAAACATTCAGTACTTC. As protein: CASSAYDGIKNIQYF.

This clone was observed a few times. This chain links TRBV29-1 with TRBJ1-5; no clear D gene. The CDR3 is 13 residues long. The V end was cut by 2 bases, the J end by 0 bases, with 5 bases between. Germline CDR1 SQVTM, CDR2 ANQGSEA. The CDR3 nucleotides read TGCAGCGTTGAAACTAATAGCAATCAGCCCCAGCATTTT. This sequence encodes CSVETNSNQPQHF. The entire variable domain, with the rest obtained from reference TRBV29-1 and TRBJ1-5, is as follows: SAVISQKPSRDICQRGTSLTIQCQVDSQVTMMFWYRQQPGQSLTLIATANQGSEATYESGFVIDKFPISRPNLTFSTLTVSNMSPEDSSIYLCSVETNSNQPQHFGDGTRLSIL.